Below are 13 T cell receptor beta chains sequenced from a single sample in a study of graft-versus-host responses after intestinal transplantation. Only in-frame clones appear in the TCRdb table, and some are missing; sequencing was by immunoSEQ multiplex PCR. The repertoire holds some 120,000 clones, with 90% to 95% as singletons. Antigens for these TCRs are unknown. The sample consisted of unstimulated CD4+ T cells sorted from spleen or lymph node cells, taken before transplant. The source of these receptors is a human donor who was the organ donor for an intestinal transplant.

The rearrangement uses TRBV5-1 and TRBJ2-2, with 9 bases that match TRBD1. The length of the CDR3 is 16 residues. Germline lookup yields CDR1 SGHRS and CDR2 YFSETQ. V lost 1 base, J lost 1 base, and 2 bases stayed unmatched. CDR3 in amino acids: CASSLSGQGNTGELFF. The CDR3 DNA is TGCGCCAGCAGCTTGTCGGGACAGGGGAACACCGGGGAGCTGTTTTTT.

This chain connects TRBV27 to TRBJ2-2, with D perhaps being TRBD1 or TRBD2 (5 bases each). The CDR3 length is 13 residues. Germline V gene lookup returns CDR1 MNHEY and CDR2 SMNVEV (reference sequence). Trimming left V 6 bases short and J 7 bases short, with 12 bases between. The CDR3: CASRRGVGGELFF. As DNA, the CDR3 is TGTGCCAGCAGACGAGGGGTGGGCGGGGAGCTGTTTTTT.

As DNA, the CDR3 is TGTGCCAGCAGGGGACTAGCGGCCTACGAGCAGTACTTC. This encodes CASRGLAAYEQYF. V gene TRBV2 combines with J gene TRBJ2-7; 11 nucleotides line up with TRBD2. V gave up 6 bases and J gave up 2 bases; unmatched junction bases: 0. Germline lookup yields CDR1 SNHLY and CDR2 FYNNEI. The CDR3 is 13 residues long.

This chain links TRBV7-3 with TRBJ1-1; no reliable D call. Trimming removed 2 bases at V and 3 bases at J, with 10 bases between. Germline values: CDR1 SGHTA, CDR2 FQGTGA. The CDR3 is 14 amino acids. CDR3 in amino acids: CASSLSPRYTEAFF. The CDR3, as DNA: TGTGCCAGCAGCTTATCGCCTCGGTACACTGAAGCTTTCTTT.

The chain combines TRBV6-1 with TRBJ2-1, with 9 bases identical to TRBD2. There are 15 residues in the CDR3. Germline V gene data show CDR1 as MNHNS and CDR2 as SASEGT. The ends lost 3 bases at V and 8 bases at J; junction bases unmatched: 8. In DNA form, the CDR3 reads TGTGCCAGCAGTGATTTAGCGGGAGTAGTCGATGAGCAGTTCTTC. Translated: CASSDLAGVVDEQFF.

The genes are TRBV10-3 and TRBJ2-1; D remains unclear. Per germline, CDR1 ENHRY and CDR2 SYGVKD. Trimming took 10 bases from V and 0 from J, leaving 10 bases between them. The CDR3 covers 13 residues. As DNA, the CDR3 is TGTGCCACTCAAGTCAGCTCCTACAATGAGCAGTTCTTC. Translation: CATQVSSYNEQFF.

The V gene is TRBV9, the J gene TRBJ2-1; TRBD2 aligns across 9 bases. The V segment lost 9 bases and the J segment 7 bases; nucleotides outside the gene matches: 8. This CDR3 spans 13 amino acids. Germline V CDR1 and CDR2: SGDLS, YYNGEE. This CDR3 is CAKGFSGRNEQFF. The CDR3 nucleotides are TGTGCCAAGGGTTTTAGCGGGAGAAATGAGCAGTTCTTC.

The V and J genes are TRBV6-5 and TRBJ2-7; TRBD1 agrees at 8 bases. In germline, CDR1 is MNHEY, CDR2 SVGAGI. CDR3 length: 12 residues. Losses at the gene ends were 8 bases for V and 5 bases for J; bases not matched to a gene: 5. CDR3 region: CASRRTGNEQYF. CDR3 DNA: TGTGCCAGCCGAAGGACAGGGAACGAGCAGTACTTC.

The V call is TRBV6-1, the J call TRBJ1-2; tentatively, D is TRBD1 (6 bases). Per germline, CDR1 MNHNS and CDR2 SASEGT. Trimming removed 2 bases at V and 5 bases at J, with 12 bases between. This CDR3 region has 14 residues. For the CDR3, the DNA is TGTGCCAGCAGTGAATTTCCGACAGGTTATGGCTACACCTTC. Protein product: CASSEFPTGYGYTF.

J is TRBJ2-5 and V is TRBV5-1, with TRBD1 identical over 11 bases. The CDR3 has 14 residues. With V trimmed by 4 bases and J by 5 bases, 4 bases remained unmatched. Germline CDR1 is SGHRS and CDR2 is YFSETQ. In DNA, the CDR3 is TGCGCCAGCAGCGGGACAGGGGGTTTGGAGACCCAGTACTTC. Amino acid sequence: CASSGTGGLETQYF.

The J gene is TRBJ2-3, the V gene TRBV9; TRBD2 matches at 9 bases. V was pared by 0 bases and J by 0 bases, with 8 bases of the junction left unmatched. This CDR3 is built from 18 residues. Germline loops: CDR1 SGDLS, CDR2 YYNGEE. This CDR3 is CASSVARLAGTSTDTQYF. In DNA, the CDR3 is TGTGCCAGCAGCGTAGCCCGTCTAGCGGGAACTAGCACAGATACGCAGTATTTT.

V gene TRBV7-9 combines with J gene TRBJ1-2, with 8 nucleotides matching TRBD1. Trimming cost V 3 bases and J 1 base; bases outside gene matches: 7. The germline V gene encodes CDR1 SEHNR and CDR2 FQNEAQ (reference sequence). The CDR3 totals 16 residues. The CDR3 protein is CASSFSGGGFNYGYTF. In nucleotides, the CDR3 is TGTGCCAGCAGCTTCTCAGGGGGCGGCTTTAACTATGGCTACACCTTC. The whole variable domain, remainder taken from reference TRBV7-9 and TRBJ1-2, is DTGVSQNPRHKITKRGQNVTFRCDPISEHNRLYWYRQTLGQGPEFLTYFQNEAQLEKSRLLSDRFSAERPKGSFSTLEIQRTEQGDSAMYLCASSFSGGGFNYGYTFGSGTRLTVV.

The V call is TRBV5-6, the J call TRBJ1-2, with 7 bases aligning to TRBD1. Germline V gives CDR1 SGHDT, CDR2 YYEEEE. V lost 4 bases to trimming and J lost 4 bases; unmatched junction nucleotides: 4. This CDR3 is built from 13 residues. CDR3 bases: TGTGCCAGCAGCGCACAGGGGAGCTATGGCTACACCTTC. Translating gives CASSAQGSYGYTF.